This T cell receptor (beta chain) was sequenced for a study of T cell changes during pregnancy in multiple sclerosis. A few counts support this clone. Looked up from germline, CDR1 is GTSNPN and CDR2 is SVGIG (reference sequence). Deletions cut 8 bases from V and 4 bases from J, with 14 bases between. This CDR3 spans 12 amino acids. The assay was immunoSEQ multiplex PCR, and TCRdb's table has in-frame clones only and misses some. The table shows 55,000 to 85,000 clones, with approximately 90% occurring only once. The rearrangement links TRBV30 to TRBJ1-2, with D perhaps matching TRBD1 (6 bases). The sequences come from peripheral blood, collected after pregnancy. The TCR originated in a female donor with multiple sclerosis, enrolled in a pregnancy study. Written as DNA, the CDR3 is TGTGCCAGGCGACAGGACGCCTATGGCTACACCTTC. Amino acids: CARRQDAYGYTF.